This is a list of T cell receptor beta chains from one sample in a study of cytomegalovirus exposure and HLA in healthy donors. TCRdb's table, derived via immunoSEQ multiplex PCR, lists solely in-frame clones and lacks some. The table has roughly 180,000 clones, 70% to 85% seen once. Sequencing input: PBMCs. The source of these receptors is a woman aged 55-75 years in good health and CMV-seropositive. The CDR3 runs from the conserved cysteine through the conserved F or W. The D gene is left open where the match is weak. Only some rows state a clone size, as once, few, many or a class for expanded clones.

j_call clone_size v_call d_call cdr3_aa cdr3_nt
TRBJ1-4 . TRBV19 . CASGATTVNEKLFF TGTGCCAGTGGCGCTACTACGGTAAATGAAAAACTGTTTTTT
TRBJ1-2 few TRBV4-3 . CASSQGIPGVLNYGYTF TGCGCCAGCAGCCAAGGCATCCCAGGGGTTCTTAACTATGGCTACACCTTC
TRBJ1-2 . TRBV7-8 . CASSLISADIGYTF TGTGCCAGCAGCTTAATCTCGGCGGACATAGGCTACACCTTC
TRBJ2-3 . TRBV7-3 TRBD1 CASSFADREGGTQYF TGTGCCAGCAGCTTTGCGGACAGGGAAGGGGGGACGCAGTATTTT
TRBJ2-3 once TRBV4-3 . CASSQDPMFAGSTDTQYF TGCGCCAGCAGCCAAGACCCCATGTTTGCGGGGAGCACAGATACGCAGTATTTT
TRBJ2-5 . TRBV9 TRBD1 CASSNDRAGETQYF TGTGCCAGCAGCAATGACAGGGCGGGAGAGACCCAGTACTTC
TRBJ1-4 . TRBV11-1 TRBD1 CASSSGDRSNEKLFF TGTGCCAGCAGCTCGGGGGACAGGTCTAATGAAAAACTGTTTTTT
TRBJ2-2 . TRBV11-3 TRBD1 CASSRQGSTGELFF TGTGCCAGCAGCCGACAGGGAAGCACCGGGGAGCTGTTTTTT
TRBJ2-3 . TRBV7-9 . CASSLGFRGETDTQYF TGTGCCAGCAGCTTGGGTTTCAGGGGGGAGACAGATACGCAGTATTTT
TRBJ2-3 . TRBV30 . CAWSAGGSTDTQYF TGTGCCTGGAGTGCGGGGGGCTCCACAGATACGCAGTATTTT
TRBJ2-1 . TRBV4-1 . CASSHPSGEQFF TGCGCCAGCAGCCACCCCTCGGGTGAGCAGTTCTTC
TRBJ2-1 . TRBV27 TRBD2 CASRGLAGDGEFF TGTGCCAGCAGAGGACTAGCGGGAGATGGGGAGTTCTTC
TRBJ2-7 few TRBV19 TRBD1 CASSIIQGGAYEQYF TGTGCCAGTAGTATTATACAGGGGGGAGCCTACGAGCAGTACTTC
TRBJ2-1 . TRBV25-1 TRBD2 CASSESTSGGSYNEQFF TGTGCCAGCAGTGAATCGACTAGCGGGGGCTCCTACAATGAGCAGTTCTTC
TRBJ1-5 . TRBV27 . CASRPGKGVGPQHF TGTGCCAGCAGACCTGGGAAGGGGGTAGGGCCCCAGCATTTT
TRBJ2-1 . TRBV9 . CASAPIAGEQFF TGTGCCAGCGCCCCCATAGCCGGTGAGCAGTTCTTC
TRBJ2-2 . TRBV9 . CASSVTGVVTGELFF TGTGCCAGCAGCGTAACCGGGGTTGTCACCGGGGAGCTGTTTTTT
TRBJ2-1 . TRBV30 TRBD2 CAWSQGLAGDNEQFF TGTGCCTGGAGTCAGGGACTAGCGGGGGACAATGAGCAGTTCTTC
TRBJ1-3 once TRBV15 TRBD1 CATRDRINSGNTIYF TGTGCCACCAGGGACAGGATCAACTCTGGAAACACCATATATTTT
TRBJ2-3 . TRBV19 . CASTAPGAADTQYF TGTGCCAGTACCGCTCCAGGGGCGGCAGATACGCAGTATTTT
TRBJ2-1 . TRBV19 . CASTAGTPREEFF TGTGCCAGCACTGCTGGGACTCCCCGTGAGGAGTTCTTC
TRBJ1-1 many TRBV7-2 . CASSLAQALGTEAFF TGTGCCAGCAGCTTGGCCCAGGCGTTGGGCACTGAAGCTTTCTTT
TRBJ2-2 . TRBV2 . CASSRRDTGELFF TGTGCCAGCAGCCGGAGGGACACCGGGGAGCTGTTTTTT